This record covers a single TCR beta chain. Germline V CDR1 and CDR2: MNHEY, SVGAGI. Trimming stripped 2 bases from V and 0 bases from J, with 8 bases between. The CDR3 spans 14 residues. The authors' processing: The authors estimated nucleated cell counts from reference gene primer amplification. The table came from immunoSEQ multiplex PCR; TCRdb's copy has only in-frame clones and leaves some out. V, J and clone size are taken as reported in that table, and D and trimming were inferred from the DNA itself. The sample contains under 300,000 clones, almost 85% of which appear only once. The data belong to a study of blood T cell repertoires in COVID-19. Study background: Whether acute or convalescent, the COVID-19 samples came from the United States, Italy and Spain. Nucleic acid was either cDNA or gDNA, and it came from T cells, B-cell-depleted T cells, or PBMCs.

Ages ranged from roughly 18 to 95 years, with residence in approximately 23 US areas. The source of this sequence is a man aged 35 to 55 who had recovered from COVID-19. The chain recombines TRBV6-5 with TRBJ2-7, with TRBD2 as a possible D gene (6 bases). The sequencing input was PBMCs or T cells enriched from blood (not recorded which). CDR3: CASSYAGSSYEQYF. CDR3 nucleotide sequence: TGTGCCAGCAGTTACGCGGGAAGCTCCTACGAGCAGTACTTC.